What follows are 17 T cell receptor beta chains derived from one specimen sequenced in a study of cytomegalovirus exposure and HLA in healthy donors. The PCR was carried out with 60 Vbeta primers and 13 Jbeta primers. Clones were read by immunoSEQ multiplex PCR, and TCRdb kept only the in-frame ones, dropping some. Here the sample spans around 120,000 clones, approximately 80% being singletons. Sequenced input: PBMCs. These receptors came from a female donor in good health and CMV-seropositive.

This chain links TRBV19 with TRBJ2-5; 7 positions match TRBD1. Per the germline V gene, CDR1 is LNHDA and CDR2 is SQIVND (reference sequence). The CDR3 has 13 amino acids. V shed 5 bases, J shed 4 bases, and the junction held 4 bases outside the gene matches. The CDR3 is CASSFAGGETQYF. CDR3 DNA sequence: TGTGCCAGTAGTTTCGCAGGGGGAGAGACCCAGTACTTC.

Notes on this clone: An end of the junction does not agree with germline; a read error may underlie this. The rearrangement links TRBV14 to TRBJ1-3, with TRBD1 matching over 7 bases. There are 15 residues in the CDR3. In germline, CDR1 is SGHDN, CDR2 FVKESK. CDR3 loop: CASSLQGGSGNAIYF. For the CDR3, the DNA is TGTGCCAGCAGCTTGCAGGGGGGCTCTGGAAACGCCATATATTTT.

The chain is built from TRBV6-6 and TRBJ2-6; D uncertain. The germline V and J ends were trimmed by 6 bases and 3 bases, with 9 bases remaining between them. The CDR3 is 14 amino acids. Germline values: CDR1 MNHNY, CDR2 SVGAGI (reference sequence). The CDR3 bases are TGTGCCAGCAGCTTTACCGGTGGGGCCAACGTCCTGACTTTC. The encoded protein is CASSFTGGANVLTF.

The chain uses TRBV30 and TRBJ2-7, with D perhaps TRBD2 (7 bases). Looked up from germline, CDR1 is GTSNPN and CDR2 is SVGIG (reference sequence). CDR3 size: 16 residues. Trimming cost V 4 bases and J 2 bases, with 21 bases left between them. The DNA of the CDR3 is TGTGCCTGGACCCGTGAAGCGGGACATCAAGCCTACGAGCAGTACTTC. It translates to CAWTREAGHQAYEQYF.

This chain uses TRBV9 with TRBJ2-1; D may be TRBD2 (6 bases). Germline CDR1 reads SGDLS; CDR2 reads YYNGEE. The CDR3 extends over 14 amino acids. Deletions cut 3 bases from V and 8 bases from J, with 15 bases between. In nucleotides, the CDR3 is TGTGCCAGCAGCGCTCTAACTAGCACCGATGAGCAGTTCTTC. Translated, it gives CASSALTSTDEQFF.

The chain employs TRBV2 and TRBJ2-2, with D hard to call. Germline values: CDR1 SNHLY, CDR2 FYNNEI. The CDR3 totals 11 residues. Trimming cost V 7 bases and J 4 bases, with 4 bases left between them. The CDR3 is CASIATGELFF. The CDR3 bases are TGTGCCAGCATAGCCACCGGGGAGCTGTTTTTT.

This clone has only a few counts. The chain couples TRBV18 to TRBJ1-2; tentative D call: TRBD1 (6 bases). This CDR3 has 16 amino acids. Between the trimmed V and J ends, which lost 0 bases and 4 bases, there was a span of 15 bases. Germline V CDR1 and CDR2: KGHSH, LQKENI. The CDR3 DNA reads TGTGCCAGCTCACCACCGCTTCGGGCAGGGGTCTATGGCTACACCTTC. It translates to CASSPPLRAGVYGYTF. Variable domain in full (rest from reference TRBV18 and TRBJ1-2): NAGVMQNPRHLVRRRGQEARLRCSPMKGHSHVYWYRQLPEEGLKFMVYLQKENIIDESGMPKERFSAEFPKEGPSILRIQQVVRGDSAAYFCASSPPLRAGVYGYTFGSGTRLTVV.

This chain links TRBV11-2 with TRBJ1-6, with D possibly being TRBD1 (6 bases). The germline CDR1 and CDR2 sequences are SGHAT and FQNNGV. With 9 bases removed from V and 9 bases from J, the gap between germline ends came to 15 bases. The CDR3 runs 13 residues. CDR3: CASTDRYGSPLHF. The CDR3 DNA is TGTGCCAGTACCGACAGGTACGGTTCACCCCTCCACTTT.

V usage is TRBV6-5 and J usage is TRBJ2-3; perhaps TRBD2 as D (5 bases). The germline gives CDR1 MNHEY, CDR2 SVGAGI. The CDR3 runs to 15 residues. Trimming left V 4 bases short and J 0 bases short, with 11 bases between. DNA of the CDR3: TGTGCCAGCAGTTCTTGGACTGTTAGCACAGATACGCAGTATTTT. Translating gives CASSSWTVSTDTQYF.

The rearrangement uses TRBV6-5 and TRBJ1-2, with unresolved D. Germline V gives CDR1 MNHEY, CDR2 SVGAGI. The CDR3 consists of 14 residues. Trimming took off 6 bases at V and 4 bases at J, with 15 bases between the two ends. This CDR3 reads CASRTSGVFYGYTF. The DNA for the CDR3 is TGTGCCAGCAGGACTAGCGGGGTTTTCTATGGCTACACCTTC.

This chain uses TRBV2 with TRBJ2-7; a possible D gene is TRBD1 (5 bases). Germline CDR1 and CDR2: SNHLY and FYNNEI. Trimming removed 6 bases at V and 1 base at J, with 7 bases between. This CDR3 has 12 amino acids. CDR3 DNA: TGTGCCAGCAGACAGGTGTCCTACGAGCAGTACTTC. Translated: CASRQVSYEQYF.

V is TRBV6-1 and J is TRBJ2-3; 14 bases fit TRBD2. The J segment lost 0 bases and the V segment lost 2 bases, leaving 7 bases of the junction unmatched. Germline values: CDR1 MNHNS, CDR2 SASEGT. This CDR3 contains 19 residues. DNA for the CDR3: TGTGCCAGCAGTGAATTCCCGACTAGCGGGGGGGCTAGCACAGATACGCAGTATTTT. Protein sequence: CASSEFPTSGGASTDTQYF.

The chain joins TRBV5-4 to TRBJ2-5; D is perhaps TRBD1 (5 bases). The V end was cut by 3 bases, the J end by 1 base, with 13 bases between. Germline V CDR1 and CDR2: SGHNT, YYREEE (reference sequence). The CDR3 totals 15 residues. The CDR3 loop is CASSSRQNSQETQYF. The CDR3 DNA reads TGTGCCAGCAGCTCGAGACAGAATAGCCAAGAGACCCAGTACTTC. The full variable domain, its missing parts supplied by reference TRBV5-4 and TRBJ2-5, is ETGVTQSPTHLIKTRGQQVTLRCSSQSGHNTVSWYQQALGQGPQFIFQYYREEENGRGNFPPRFSGLQFPNYSSELNVNALELDDSALYLCASSSRQNSQETQYFGPGTRLLVL.

The table lists this clone with a few counts. The gene calls are TRBV5-1 and TRBJ1-5; possibly TRBD1 for D (6 bases). Trimming left V 3 bases short and J 2 bases short, with 15 bases between. CDR3 length: 16 residues. Germline V lookup: CDR1 SGHRS, CDR2 YFSETQ. CDR3 residues: CASSSHRDIRNQPQHF. CDR3 bases: TGCGCCAGCAGCTCGCACCGGGACATTCGCAATCAGCCCCAGCATTTT.

The chain is built from TRBV30 and TRBJ1-1; no clear D gene. V was trimmed by 0 bases and J by 1 base, leaving 6 bases between them. This CDR3 has 13 residues. Germline loops: CDR1 GTSNPN, CDR2 SVGIG (reference sequence). The CDR3 bases are TGTGCCTGGAGTGTCGCAGAGAACACTGAAGCTTTCTTT. This translates into CAWSVAENTEAFF.

The genes are TRBV7-2 and TRBJ1-1; 7 bases align to TRBD1. V trimming: 5 bases; J trimming: 6 bases; junction bases outside the gene matches: 9. The CDR3 contains 14 residues. Germline V gene data show CDR1 as SGHTA and CDR2 as FQGNSA. CDR3: CASSRTGTDAEAFF. For the CDR3, the DNA is TGTGCCAGCAGCCGTACCGGGACAGATGCTGAAGCTTTCTTT.

In DNA, the CDR3 is TGTGCCAGCAGTGGTGGGGGGGAGGAAAAACTGTTTTTT. Translation gives CASSGGGEEKLFF. The V call is TRBV5-4, the J call TRBJ1-4, with a tentative D call TRBD1 (5 bases). Germline V gene lookup returns CDR1 SGHNT and CDR2 YYREEE (reference sequence). V lost 5 bases and J lost 8, with 13 bases in between. The CDR3 consists of 13 residues.